A single sample is the source of the 22 T cell receptor beta chains below, sequenced in a study of long-term antiretroviral therapy in people with HIV. It was version v3.0 of the immunoSEQ assay that was run at survey level. The data were produced by immunoSEQ multiplex PCR, yet TCRdb's version contains in-frame clones alone and is incomplete. In the table there are over 30,000 clones, about 85% of which are singletons. This sample comprised unsorted PBMCs, obtained 3.1 years after starting antiretroviral therapy. The source of these receptors is a woman aged 45-65 years with HIV.

The CDR3 is CASSLDFSGANVLTF. Written as DNA, the CDR3 is TGTGCCAGCAGCCTGGACTTCTCTGGGGCCAACGTCCTGACTTTC. The chain couples TRBV6-1 to TRBJ2-6; TRBD2 is a possible D gene (5 bases). V lost 6 bases to trimming and J lost 0 bases, with 9 bases between them. Germline assignment: CDR1 MNHNS and CDR2 SASEGT. The CDR3 consists of 15 residues.

This clone was seen a handful of times. The rearrangement links TRBV9 to TRBJ2-6; D is undetermined. The length of the CDR3 is 15 residues. Looked up from germline, CDR1 is SGDLS and CDR2 is YYNGEE. V lost 0 bases to trimming and J lost 2 bases, with 6 bases between them. CDR3 bases: TGTGCCAGCAGCGTAGTAAAAGCTGGGGCCAACGTCCTGACTTTC. Protein sequence: CASSVVKAGANVLTF.

As concerns this clone: One end of the junction does not line up with germline, which may come from a read error. This rearrangement joins TRBV7-7 to TRBJ2-5; D perhaps matches TRBD1 (6 bases). CDR3 length: 15 residues. Germline V gives CDR1 SSHAT, CDR2 FNYEAQ (reference sequence). The CDR3: CASSSRPGVGETQYF. Here the CDR3 DNA reads TGTGCTAGCAGCAGTCGACCAGGGGTGGGGGAGACCCAGTACTTC.

This clone came up once. V gene TRBV4-1 combines with J gene TRBJ2-7; 7 positions match TRBD1. CDR1 is MGHRA, CDR2 YSYEKL, per germline. Trimming took 0 bases from V and 0 from J; bases not matched to a gene: 2. The CDR3 contains 15 residues. The CDR3 nucleotides read TGCGCCAGCAGCCAAGACGGGACAGCCTCCTACGAGCAGTACTTC. Its protein is CASSQDGTASYEQYF.

This clone was seen only once. The J gene is TRBJ1-4, the V gene TRBV14; D remains ambiguous. Germline V gives CDR1 SGHDN, CDR2 FVKESK. V gave up 0 bases and J gave up 7 bases, with 12 bases separating them. The CDR3 is 15 residues long. The CDR3 bases are TGTGCCAGCAGCCAAGAACGCGGACGGAGTGAAAAACTGTTTTTT. It encodes CASSQERGRSEKLFF.

The chain couples TRBV12-5 to TRBJ2-6; the D gene is possibly TRBD1 (6 bases). CDR3 size: 17 residues. The V gene's germline CDR1 is LGHNT and CDR2 FRNRAP. Trimming took off 7 bases at V and 0 bases at J, with 16 bases between the two ends. The CDR3 region is CASAEDSSASGANVLTF. The DNA for the CDR3 is TGTGCTAGTGCCGAGGACAGTTCCGCCTCTGGGGCCAACGTCCTGACTTTC.

This chain connects TRBV21-1 to TRBJ2-7. TRBV21-1 is annotated as a pseudogene. CDR3 length: 14 amino acids. The CDR3 nucleotides are TGTGCCAGCAGCAACCGGATTCTCTCCTACGAGCAGTACTTC. Protein: CASSNRILSYEQYF.

The J gene is TRBJ1-1, the V gene TRBV4-2, with D perhaps matching TRBD1 (5 bases). Between the trimmed V and J ends, which lost 8 bases and 4 bases, there was a span of 17 bases. The CDR3 totals 14 residues. The germline gives CDR1 LGHNA, CDR2 YNFKEQ. The CDR3 protein is CASCKGLEGTEAFF. In nucleotides, the CDR3 is TGTGCCAGCTGCAAGGGGTTAGAAGGCACTGAAGCTTTCTTT.

The rearrangement uses TRBV19 and TRBJ2-5; 9 bases are a match to TRBD1. The CDR3 loop spans 14 amino acids. CDR1 and CDR2 from the germline V gene are LNHDA and SQIVND (reference sequence). Trimming cost V 5 bases and J 2 bases; bases outside gene matches: 3. CDR3 nucleotides: TGTGCCAGTAGTCCGACAGGGGGGCAAGAGACCCAGTACTTC. Encoded protein: CASSPTGGQETQYF.

The table lists this clone with a count of one. This sequence joins TRBV7-2 and TRBJ1-5, with D unclear. Germline loops: CDR1 SGHTA, CDR2 FQGNSA. The CDR3 covers 15 residues. Trimming removed 4 bases at V and 1 base at J, with 11 bases between. CDR3 amino acids: CASSWTGESNQPQHF. The CDR3 nucleotides are TGTGCCAGCAGCTGGACGGGAGAGAGCAATCAGCCCCAGCATTTT.

This clone was counted once. The V gene is TRBV7-3, the J gene TRBJ2-3; TRBD2 matches 13 bases. The germline V gene encodes CDR1 SGHTA and CDR2 FQGTGA. CDR3 length: 17 residues. V shed 4 bases, J shed 3 bases, and the junction held 7 bases outside the gene matches. CDR3 in amino acids: CASSYTSGGAGTDTQYF. The CDR3 DNA reads TGTGCCAGCAGCTATACTAGCGGGGGGGCCGGAACAGATACGCAGTATTTT.

This clone was found a few times. The V gene is TRBV2, the J gene TRBJ2-1; D not resolved. The V gene lost 4 bases and the J gene lost 0 bases, with 10 bases spanning the gap. Germline assignment: CDR1 SNHLY and CDR2 FYNNEI. The CDR3 sequence is 15 residues long. CDR3: CASSGEASSYNEQFF. The CDR3 DNA follows: TGTGCCAGCAGTGGGGAAGCCAGCTCCTACAATGAGCAGTTCTTC.

This clone has a single count. CDR3 sequence: CASSLAGDRVPYEQYF. CDR3 DNA: TGTGCCAGCAGCTTGGCCGGGGACAGAGTACCCTACGAGCAGTACTTC. The chain carries TRBV5-6 and TRBJ2-7; 7 nucleotides agree with TRBD1. The V segment lost 0 bases and the J segment 2 bases; nucleotides outside the gene matches: 8. The CDR3 runs 16 residues. Germline V gene sequence: CDR1 SGHDT, CDR2 YYEEEE.

The chain carries TRBV29-1 and TRBJ2-7, with D unresolved. The CDR3 has 12 amino acids. Germline V gene sequence: CDR1 SQVTM, CDR2 ANQGSEA. V was clipped by 4 bases and J by 4 bases, with 11 bases between them. CDR3 sequence (DNA): TGCAGCGTTGCCCCTAACACGTACGAGCAGTACTTC. This gives the protein CSVAPNTYEQYF.

The chain joins TRBV6-1 to TRBJ2-5; no reliable D call. The CDR3 has 12 amino acids. Germline assignment: CDR1 MNHNS and CDR2 SASEGT. V was clipped by 4 bases and J by 5 bases, with 8 bases between them. In DNA form, the CDR3 reads TGTGCCAGCAGTGTTCCTTCGGAGACCCAGTACTTC. It is translated as CASSVPSETQYF.

This clone was seen only once. This rearrangement joins TRBV5-6 to TRBJ1-2; D gene unclear. The ends were cut back, 4 bases at V and 3 bases at J, with 13 bases in the middle. CDR3 size: 14 residues. The V gene's germline CDR1 is SGHDT and CDR2 YYEEEE. The DNA of the CDR3 is TGTGCCAGCAGCCTTGCGGCCTCGCACTATGGCTACACCTTC. Its translation is CASSLAASHYGYTF.

CDR3 sequence: CASRSSTGGNTIYF. For the CDR3, the DNA is TGTGCCAGCAGATCCTCGACAGGAGGAAACACCATATATTTT. The chain combines TRBV6-5 with TRBJ1-3, with D possibly TRBD1 on 6 matching bases. Germline V lookup: CDR1 MNHEY, CDR2 SVGAGI. V was trimmed by 6 bases and J by 4 bases, leaving 13 bases between them. This CDR3 comprises 14 residues.

J is TRBJ1-5 and V is TRBV30, with a tentative D call TRBD1 (6 bases). The CDR3 has 14 amino acids. CDR1 is GTSNPN and CDR2 is SVGIG in the germline V gene (reference sequence). V was pared by 7 bases and J by 6 bases, with 19 bases between. The CDR3, as DNA: TGTGCCTCGAACAAGGGGGGGCCGGGTCAGCCCCAGCATTTT. Amino acids: CASNKGGPGQPQHF.

This chain joins TRBV10-3 and TRBJ2-7; 7 bases fit TRBD1. Losses at the gene ends were 10 bases for V and 1 base for J; bases not matched to a gene: 7. The CDR3 totals 13 residues. Germline loops: CDR1 ENHRY, CDR2 SYGVKD. The CDR3 DNA is TGTGCCACCTGGGACAGCGAGTCCTACGAGCAGTACTTC. Amino acid sequence: CATWDSESYEQYF.

V gene TRBV6-5 combines with J gene TRBJ1-1, with TRBD1 as a possible D gene (6 bases). CDR3 length: 14 amino acids. Germline values: CDR1 MNHEY, CDR2 SVGAGI. Trimming took off 5 bases at V and 4 bases at J, with 14 bases between the two ends. The CDR3 sequence: CASSPGQLPTEAFF. CDR3 DNA sequence: TGTGCCAGCAGTCCTGGACAGTTACCCACTGAAGCTTTCTTT.

The J gene is TRBJ2-7, the V gene TRBV6-1; D might be TRBD1 or TRBD2, each matching 6 bases. The CDR3 covers 14 residues. Germline V CDR1 and CDR2: MNHNS, SASEGT. V shed 4 bases and J shed 2 bases, with 12 bases lying between them. The CDR3 loop is CASSGGAGTYEQYF. CDR3 in DNA: TGTGCCAGCAGTGGGGGGGCAGGGACCTACGAGCAGTACTTC.

The chain recombines TRBV7-6 with TRBJ1-2, with 9 bases that match TRBD1. The CDR3 runs to 18 residues. J lost 3 bases, V lost 2 bases, and 13 bases had no gene match. CDR1 and CDR2 from the germline V gene are SGHVS and FNYEAQ. Written as DNA, the CDR3 is TGTGCCAGCAGCTTATCGGCGGGGACAGGGTACCTGGACTATGGCTACACCTTC. This gives the protein CASSLSAGTGYLDYGYTF.